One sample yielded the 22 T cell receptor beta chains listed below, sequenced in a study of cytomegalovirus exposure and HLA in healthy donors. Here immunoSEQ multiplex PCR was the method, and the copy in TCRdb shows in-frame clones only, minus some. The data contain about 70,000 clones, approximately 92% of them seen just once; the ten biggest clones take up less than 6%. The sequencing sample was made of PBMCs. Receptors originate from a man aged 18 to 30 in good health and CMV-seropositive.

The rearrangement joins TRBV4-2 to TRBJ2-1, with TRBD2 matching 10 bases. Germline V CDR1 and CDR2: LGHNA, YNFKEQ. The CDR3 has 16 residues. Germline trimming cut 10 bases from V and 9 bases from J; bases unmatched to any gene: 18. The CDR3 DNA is TGTGCCACGGACGACCTAGCGGGAGCTTCGAGGGGTGAGCAGTTCTTC. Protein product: CATDDLAGASRGEQFF.

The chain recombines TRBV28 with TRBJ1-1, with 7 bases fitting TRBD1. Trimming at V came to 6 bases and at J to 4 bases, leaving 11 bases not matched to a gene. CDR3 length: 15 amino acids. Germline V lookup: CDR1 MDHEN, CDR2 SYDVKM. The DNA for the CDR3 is TGTGCCAGCAGCTATTCTACAGGGGCTGGCACTGAAGCTTTCTTT. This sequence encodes CASSYSTGAGTEAFF.

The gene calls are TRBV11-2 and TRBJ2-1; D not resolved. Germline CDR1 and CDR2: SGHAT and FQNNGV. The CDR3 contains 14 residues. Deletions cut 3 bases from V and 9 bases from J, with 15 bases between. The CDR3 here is CASSFPTGSGEQFF. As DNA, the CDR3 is TGTGCCAGCAGCTTCCCGACTGGCTCGGGTGAGCAGTTCTTC. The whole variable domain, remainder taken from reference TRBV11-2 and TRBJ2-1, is EAGVAQSPRYKIIEKRQSVAFWCNPISGHATLYWYQQILGQGPKLLIQFQNNGVVDDSQLPKDRFSAERLKGVDSTLKIQPAKLEDSAVYLCASSFPTGSGEQFFGPGTRLTVL.

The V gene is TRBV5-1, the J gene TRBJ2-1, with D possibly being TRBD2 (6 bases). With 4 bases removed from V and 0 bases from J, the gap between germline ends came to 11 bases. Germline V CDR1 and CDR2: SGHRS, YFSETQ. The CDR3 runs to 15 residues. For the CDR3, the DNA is TGCGCCAGCAGCCCCGGGACTCCCTCCTACAATGAGCAGTTCTTC. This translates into CASSPGTPSYNEQFF.

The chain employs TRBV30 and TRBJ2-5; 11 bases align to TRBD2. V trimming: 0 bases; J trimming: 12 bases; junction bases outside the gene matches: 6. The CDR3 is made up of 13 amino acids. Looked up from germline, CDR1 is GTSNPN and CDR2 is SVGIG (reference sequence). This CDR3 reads CAWSVVSGREEYF. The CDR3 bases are TGTGCCTGGAGTGTTGTTAGCGGGAGGGAGGAGTACTTC.

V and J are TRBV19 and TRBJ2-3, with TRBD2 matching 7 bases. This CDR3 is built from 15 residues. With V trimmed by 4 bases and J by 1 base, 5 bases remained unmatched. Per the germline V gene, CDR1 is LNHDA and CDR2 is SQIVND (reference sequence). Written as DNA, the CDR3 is TGTGCCAGTAGTACCCCAACTAGCGGCACAGATACGCAGTATTTT. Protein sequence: CASSTPTSGTDTQYF.

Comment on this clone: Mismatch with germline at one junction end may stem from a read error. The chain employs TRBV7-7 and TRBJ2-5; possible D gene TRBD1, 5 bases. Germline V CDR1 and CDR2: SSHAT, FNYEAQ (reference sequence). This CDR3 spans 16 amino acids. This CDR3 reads CASSLGPRGAEETQYF. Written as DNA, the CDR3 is TGTGCTAGCAGCTTAGGCCCCCGTGGGGCCGAAGAGACCCAGTACTTC.

CDR3 amino acids: CASSYGTGGQPQHF. Written as DNA, the CDR3 is TGTGCCAGCAGTTACGGGACAGGGGGTCAGCCCCAGCATTTT. The chain recombines TRBV2 with TRBJ1-5; TRBD1 matches 11 bases. The CDR3 covers 14 residues. Germline trimming cut 5 bases from V and 6 bases from J; bases unmatched to any gene: 3. Looked up from germline, CDR1 is SNHLY and CDR2 is FYNNEI. Variable domain in full (rest from reference TRBV2 and TRBJ1-5): EPEVTQTPSHQVTQMGQEVILRCVPISNHLYFYWYRQILGQKVEFLVSFYNNEISEKSEIFDDQFSVERPDGSNFTLKIRSTKLEDSAMYFCASSYGTGGQPQHFGDGTRLSIL.

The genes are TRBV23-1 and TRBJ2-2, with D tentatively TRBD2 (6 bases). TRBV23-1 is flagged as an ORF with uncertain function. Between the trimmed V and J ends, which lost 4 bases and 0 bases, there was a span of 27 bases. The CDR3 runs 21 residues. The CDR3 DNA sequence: TGCGCCAGCAGTCTAAAACCCCGCGCGGGGCAAAAGGGATCGAACACCGGGGAGCTGTTTTTT. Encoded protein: CASSLKPRAGQKGSNTGELFF.

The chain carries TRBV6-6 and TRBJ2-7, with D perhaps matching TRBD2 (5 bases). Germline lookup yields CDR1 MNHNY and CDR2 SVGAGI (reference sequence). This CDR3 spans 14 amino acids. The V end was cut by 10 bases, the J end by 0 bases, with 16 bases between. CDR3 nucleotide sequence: TGTGCCAAGTTACGAGCGGAGACCTCCTACGAGCAGTACTTC. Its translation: CAKLRAETSYEQYF.

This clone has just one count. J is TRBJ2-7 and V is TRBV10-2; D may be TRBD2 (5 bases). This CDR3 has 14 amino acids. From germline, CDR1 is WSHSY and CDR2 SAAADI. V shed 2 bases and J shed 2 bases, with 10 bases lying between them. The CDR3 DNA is TGCGCCAGCAGTGAGCCCGGACTTACCTACGAGCAGTACTTC. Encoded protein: CASSEPGLTYEQYF.

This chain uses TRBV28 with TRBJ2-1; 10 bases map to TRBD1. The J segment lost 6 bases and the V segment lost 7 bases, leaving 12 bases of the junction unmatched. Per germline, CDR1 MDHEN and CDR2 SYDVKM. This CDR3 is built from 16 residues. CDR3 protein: CASTTTGTGVGNEQFF. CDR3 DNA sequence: TGTGCCAGCACTACAACCGGGACAGGGGTGGGCAATGAGCAGTTCTTC.

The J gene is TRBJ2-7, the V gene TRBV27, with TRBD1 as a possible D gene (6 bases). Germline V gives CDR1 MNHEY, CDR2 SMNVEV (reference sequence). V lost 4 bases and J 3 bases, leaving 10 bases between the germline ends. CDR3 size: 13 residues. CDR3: CASSYRDGYEQYF. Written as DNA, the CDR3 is TGTGCCAGCAGTTACAGGGATGGCTACGAGCAGTACTTC.

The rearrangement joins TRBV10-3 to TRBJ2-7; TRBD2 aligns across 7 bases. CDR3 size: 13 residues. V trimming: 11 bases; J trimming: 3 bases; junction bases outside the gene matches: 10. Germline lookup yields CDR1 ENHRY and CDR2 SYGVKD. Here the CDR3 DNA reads TGTGCCGCCGGGGCTAGCGGAGACTACGAGCAGTACTTC. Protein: CAAGASGDYEQYF.

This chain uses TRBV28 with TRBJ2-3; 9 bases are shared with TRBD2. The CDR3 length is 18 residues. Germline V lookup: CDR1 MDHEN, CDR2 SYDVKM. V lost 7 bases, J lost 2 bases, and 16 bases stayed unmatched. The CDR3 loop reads CASIRRRPAGGNTDTQYF. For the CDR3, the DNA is TGTGCCAGCATTCGACGGAGACCGGCGGGGGGGAACACAGATACGCAGTATTTT. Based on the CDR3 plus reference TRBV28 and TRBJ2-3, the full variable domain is DVKVTQSSRYLVKRTGEKVFLECVQDMDHENMFWYRQDPGLGLRLIYFSYDVKMKEKGDIPEGYSVSREKKERFSLILESASTNQTSMYLCASIRRRPAGGNTDTQYFGPGTRLTVL.

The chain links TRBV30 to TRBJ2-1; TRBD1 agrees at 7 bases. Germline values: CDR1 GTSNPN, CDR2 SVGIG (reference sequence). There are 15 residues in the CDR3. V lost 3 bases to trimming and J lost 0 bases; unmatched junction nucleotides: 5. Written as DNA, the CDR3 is TGTGCCTGGAGAAACCGGGACAGCTCCTACAATGAGCAGTTCTTC. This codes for CAWRNRDSSYNEQFF.

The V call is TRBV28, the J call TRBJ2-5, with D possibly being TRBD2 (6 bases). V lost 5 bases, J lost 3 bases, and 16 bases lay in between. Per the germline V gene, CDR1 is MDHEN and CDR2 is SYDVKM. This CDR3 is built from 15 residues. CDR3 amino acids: CASSRASGGKETQYF. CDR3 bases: TGTGCCAGCAGTAGAGCCTCCGGGGGTAAAGAGACCCAGTACTTC.

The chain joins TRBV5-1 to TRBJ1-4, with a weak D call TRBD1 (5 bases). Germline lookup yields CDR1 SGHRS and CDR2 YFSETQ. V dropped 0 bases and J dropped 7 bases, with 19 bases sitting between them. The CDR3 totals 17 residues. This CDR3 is CASSLASPGGEGEKLFF. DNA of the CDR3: TGCGCCAGCAGCTTGGCCTCTCCCGGGGGGGAGGGTGAAAAACTGTTTTTT.

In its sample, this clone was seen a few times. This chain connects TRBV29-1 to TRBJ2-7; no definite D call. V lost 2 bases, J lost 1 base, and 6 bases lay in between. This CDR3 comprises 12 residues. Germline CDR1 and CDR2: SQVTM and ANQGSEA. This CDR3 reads CSVESSSYEQYF. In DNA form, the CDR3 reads TGCAGCGTTGAAAGCTCGTCCTACGAGCAGTACTTC.

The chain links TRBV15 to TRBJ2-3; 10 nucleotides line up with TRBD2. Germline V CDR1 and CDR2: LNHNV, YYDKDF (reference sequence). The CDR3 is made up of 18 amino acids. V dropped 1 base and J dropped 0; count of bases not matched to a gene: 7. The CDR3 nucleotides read TGTGCCACCAGCAGAGGGGCTAGCGGGAGCCGTAGCACAGATACGCAGTATTTT. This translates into CATSRGASGSRSTDTQYF.

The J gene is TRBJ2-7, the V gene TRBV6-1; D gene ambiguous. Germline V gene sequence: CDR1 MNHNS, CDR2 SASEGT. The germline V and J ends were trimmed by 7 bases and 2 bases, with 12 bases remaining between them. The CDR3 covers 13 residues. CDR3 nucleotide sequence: TGTGCCAGCAATTTAGAAGTTACCTACGAGCAGTACTTC. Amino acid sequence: CASNLEVTYEQYF.

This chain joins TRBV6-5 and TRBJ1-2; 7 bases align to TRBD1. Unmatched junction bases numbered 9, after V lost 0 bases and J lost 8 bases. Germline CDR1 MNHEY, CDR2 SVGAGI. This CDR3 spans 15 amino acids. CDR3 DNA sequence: TGTGCCAGCAGTTACTCGATACCCGGGACAGAAGGCTACACCTTC. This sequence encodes CASSYSIPGTEGYTF.